The table lists the clone carrying this TCR beta chain with a few counts. Its antigen is not known. The data originate from a study of beta chain features in type 1 diabetes. Overall study context: Age, gender and cell yields were alike across patients and healthy donors.

The isolated RNA, all of it, was reverse transcribed, so expressed TCRB transcripts were what got sequenced. Produced via immunoSEQ multiplex PCR; TCRdb's table is partial and in-frame only. This table holds around 250,000 clones, about 15% found once. The CDR3 sequence is 15 residues long. The V gene's germline CDR1 is MNHEY and CDR2 SMNVEV (reference sequence). V trimming: 6 bases; J trimming: 1 base; junction bases outside the gene matches: 7. General study points: There was a moderate but significant shortening of TCRB CDR3s in all four CD4+ subsets of Type 1 diabetes patients.

The chain couples TRBV27 to TRBJ2-3, with 7 bases identical to TRBD1. The sequencing sample was made of naive CD4+ T cells from blood. This clonotype was obtained from a young man with type 1 diabetes. CDR3 coding DNA: TGTGCCAGCAGCTTAAGGGGGCTGGGCACAGATACGCAGTATTTT. This encodes CASSLRGLGTDTQYF.